This T cell receptor (beta chain) was sequenced in a study of PD-1 blockade in classical Hodgkin lymphoma. This clone has only one observation. Its antigen remains unidentified. Whole-study findings and limits: Newly diagnosed patients were reported to start with lower TCR diversity than healthy donors.

The time point here: cycle 4 day 1 (C4D1), after more than five weeks of nivolumab. All patients experienced relapse after autologous stem cell transplantation, and brentuximab vedotin exposure was variable. The assay was immunoSEQ multiplex PCR, and TCRdb's table has in-frame clones only and misses some. The sample shows 20,000 to 25,000 clones, 60% to 75% of them seen only once. The receptor was derived from a human donor with classical Hodgkin lymphoma. The specimen comprised peripheral blood mononuclear cells (PBMCs), sampled before the fourth cycle of nivolumab.

In DNA form, the CDR3 reads TGTGCCAGCAGTTTTTCGTCTCTGAACACCGGGGAGCTGTTTTTT. Its protein product is CASSFSSLNTGELFF. This rearrangement joins TRBV28 to TRBJ2-2; D gene ambiguous. This CDR3 is built from 15 residues. Trimming took 3 bases from V and 1 from J, leaving 9 bases between them. Germline loops: CDR1 MDHEN, CDR2 SYDVKM.